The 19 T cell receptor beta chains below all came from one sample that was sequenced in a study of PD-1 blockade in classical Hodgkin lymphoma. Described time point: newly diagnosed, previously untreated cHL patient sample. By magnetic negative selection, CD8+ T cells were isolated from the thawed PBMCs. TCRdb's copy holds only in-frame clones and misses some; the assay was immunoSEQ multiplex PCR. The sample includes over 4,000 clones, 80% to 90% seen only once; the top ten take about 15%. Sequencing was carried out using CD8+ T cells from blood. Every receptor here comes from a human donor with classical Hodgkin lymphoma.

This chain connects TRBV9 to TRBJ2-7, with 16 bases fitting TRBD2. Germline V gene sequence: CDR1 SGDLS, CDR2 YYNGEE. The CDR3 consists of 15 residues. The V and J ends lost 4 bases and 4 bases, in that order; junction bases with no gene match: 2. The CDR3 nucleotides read TGTGCCAGCAGCCCGGGACTAGCGGGGGGGTACGAGCAGTACTTC. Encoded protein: CASSPGLAGGYEQYF.

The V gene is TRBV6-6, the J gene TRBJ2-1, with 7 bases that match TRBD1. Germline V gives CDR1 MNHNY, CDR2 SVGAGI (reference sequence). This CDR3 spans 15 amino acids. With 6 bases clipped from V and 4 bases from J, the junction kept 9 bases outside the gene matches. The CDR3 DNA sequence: TGTGCCAGCAGGGACTCCGGGACAGCTTACAATGAGCAGTTCTTC. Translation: CASRDSGTAYNEQFF.

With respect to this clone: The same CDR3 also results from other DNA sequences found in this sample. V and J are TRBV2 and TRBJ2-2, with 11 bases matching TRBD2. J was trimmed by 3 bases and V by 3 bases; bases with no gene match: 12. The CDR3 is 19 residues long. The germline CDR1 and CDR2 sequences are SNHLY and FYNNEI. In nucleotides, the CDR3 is TGTGCCAGCAGTGATCGGGGAGCTAGCGGGGGGTTAGACACCGGGGAGCTGTTTTTT. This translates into CASSDRGASGGLDTGELFF. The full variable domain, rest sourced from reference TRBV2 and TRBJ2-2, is EPEVTQTPSHQVTQMGQEVILRCVPISNHLYFYWYRQILGQKVEFLVSFYNNEISEKSEIFDDQFSVERPDGSNFTLKIRSTKLEDSAMYFCASSDRGASGGLDTGELFFGEGSRLTVL.

The CDR3 sequence is CASSLGAGAVDEQFF. The CDR3 nucleotides are TGTGCCAGCAGCTTAGGTGCAGGGGCGGTCGATGAGCAGTTCTTC. This rearrangement joins TRBV7-9 to TRBJ2-1, with a weak D call TRBD1 (6 bases). Deletions cut 1 base from V and 8 bases from J, with 15 bases between. The CDR3 contains 15 residues. Germline loops: CDR1 SEHNR, CDR2 FQNEAQ (reference sequence).

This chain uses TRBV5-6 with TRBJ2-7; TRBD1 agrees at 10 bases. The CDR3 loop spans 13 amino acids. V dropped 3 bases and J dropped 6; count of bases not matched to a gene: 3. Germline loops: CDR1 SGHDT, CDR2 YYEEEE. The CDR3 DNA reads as TGTGCCAGCAGCTCCGGGACAGGGGCCGAGCAGTACTTC. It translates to CASSSGTGAEQYF.

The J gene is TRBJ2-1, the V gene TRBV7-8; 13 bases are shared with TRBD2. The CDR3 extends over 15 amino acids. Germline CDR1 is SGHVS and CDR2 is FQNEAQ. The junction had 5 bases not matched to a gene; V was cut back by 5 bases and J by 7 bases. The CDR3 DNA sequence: TGTGCCAGCAGCCCGGGACTAGCGGGAACGAATGAGCAGTTCTTC. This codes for CASSPGLAGTNEQFF.

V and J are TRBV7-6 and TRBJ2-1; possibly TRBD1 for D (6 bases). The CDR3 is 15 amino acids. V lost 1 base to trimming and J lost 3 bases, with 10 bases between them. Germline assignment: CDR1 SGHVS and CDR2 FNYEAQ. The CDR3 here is CASSLGTALYNEQFF. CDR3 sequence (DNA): TGTGCCAGCAGCTTAGGGACAGCACTCTACAATGAGCAGTTCTTC.

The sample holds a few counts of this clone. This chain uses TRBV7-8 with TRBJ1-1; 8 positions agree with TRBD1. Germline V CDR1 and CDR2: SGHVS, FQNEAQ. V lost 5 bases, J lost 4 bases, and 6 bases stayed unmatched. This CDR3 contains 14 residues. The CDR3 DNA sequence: TGTGCCAGCAGCCCGGGACAGGCAATCACTGAAGCTTTCTTT. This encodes CASSPGQAITEAFF.

CDR3 amino acids: CASGGAGYTF. The CDR3 region has the DNA TGTGCCAGCGGCGGAGCTGGCTACACCTTC. The chain employs TRBV9 and TRBJ1-2, with D unclear. The germline gives CDR1 SGDLS, CDR2 YYNGEE. V lost 7 bases, J lost 7 bases, and 8 bases lay in between. There are 10 residues in the CDR3. Full variable domain (remainder filled in from reference TRBV9 and TRBJ1-2): DSGVTQTPKHLITATGQRVTLRCSPRSGDLSVYWYQQSLDQGLQFLIQYYNGEERAKGNILERFSAQQFPDLHSELNLSSLELGDSALYFCASGGAGYTFGSGTRLTVV.

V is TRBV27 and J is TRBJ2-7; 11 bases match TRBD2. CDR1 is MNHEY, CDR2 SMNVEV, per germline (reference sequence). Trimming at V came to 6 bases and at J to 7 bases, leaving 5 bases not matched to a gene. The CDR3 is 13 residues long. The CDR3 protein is CASSVLAGGEQYF. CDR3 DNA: TGTGCCAGCAGCGTTCTAGCGGGAGGTGAGCAGTACTTC.

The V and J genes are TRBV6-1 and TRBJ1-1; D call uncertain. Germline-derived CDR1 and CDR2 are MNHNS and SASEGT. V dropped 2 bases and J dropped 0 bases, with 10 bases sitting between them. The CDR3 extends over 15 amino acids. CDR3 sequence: CASSELFRLNTEAFF. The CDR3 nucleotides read TGTGCCAGCAGTGAACTCTTCAGATTGAACACTGAAGCTTTCTTT.

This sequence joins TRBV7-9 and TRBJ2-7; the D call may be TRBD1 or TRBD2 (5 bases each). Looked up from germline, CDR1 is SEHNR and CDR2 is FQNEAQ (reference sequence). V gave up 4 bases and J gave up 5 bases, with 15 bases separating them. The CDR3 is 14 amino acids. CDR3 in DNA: TGTGCCAGCAGCTACCGGGACGGTTCGAACGAGCAGTACTTC. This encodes CASSYRDGSNEQYF.

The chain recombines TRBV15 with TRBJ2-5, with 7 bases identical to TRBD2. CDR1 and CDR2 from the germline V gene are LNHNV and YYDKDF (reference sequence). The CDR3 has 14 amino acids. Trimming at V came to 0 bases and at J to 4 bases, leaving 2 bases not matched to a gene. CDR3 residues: CATSREREGETQYF. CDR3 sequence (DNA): TGTGCCACCAGCAGAGAGAGGGAGGGAGAGACCCAGTACTTC.

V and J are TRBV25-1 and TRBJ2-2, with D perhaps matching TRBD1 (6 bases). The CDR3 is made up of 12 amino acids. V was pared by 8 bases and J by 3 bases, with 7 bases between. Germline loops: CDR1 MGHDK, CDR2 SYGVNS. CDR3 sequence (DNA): TGTGCCAGCCAGGGGCACACCGGGGAGCTGTTTTTT. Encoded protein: CASQGHTGELFF. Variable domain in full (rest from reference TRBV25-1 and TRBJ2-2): EADIYQTPRYLVIGTGKKITLECSQTMGHDKMYWYQQDPGMELHLIHYSYGVNSTEKGDLSSESTVSRIRTEHFPLTLESARPSHTSQYLCASQGHTGELFFGEGSRLTVL.

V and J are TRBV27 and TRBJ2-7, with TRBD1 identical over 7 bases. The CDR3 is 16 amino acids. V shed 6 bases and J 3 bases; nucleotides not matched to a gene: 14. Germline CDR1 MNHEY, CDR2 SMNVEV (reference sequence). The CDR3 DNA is TGTGCCAGCAGCCCTTCGGCCGGGACAGTCTACTACGAGCAGTACTTC. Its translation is CASSPSAGTVYYEQYF.

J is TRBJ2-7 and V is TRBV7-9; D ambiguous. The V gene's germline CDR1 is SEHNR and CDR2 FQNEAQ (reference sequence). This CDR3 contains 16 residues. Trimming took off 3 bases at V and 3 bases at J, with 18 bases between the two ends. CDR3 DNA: TGTGCCAGCAGCTTTGTTAGCAGCCGCGACCTCTACGAGCAGTACTTC. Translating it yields CASSFVSSRDLYEQYF.

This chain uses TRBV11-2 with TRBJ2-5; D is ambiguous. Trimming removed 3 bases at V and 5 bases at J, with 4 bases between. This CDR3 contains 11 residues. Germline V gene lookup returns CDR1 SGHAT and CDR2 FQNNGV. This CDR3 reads CASSFMETQYF. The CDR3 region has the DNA TGTGCCAGCAGCTTTATGGAGACCCAGTACTTC.

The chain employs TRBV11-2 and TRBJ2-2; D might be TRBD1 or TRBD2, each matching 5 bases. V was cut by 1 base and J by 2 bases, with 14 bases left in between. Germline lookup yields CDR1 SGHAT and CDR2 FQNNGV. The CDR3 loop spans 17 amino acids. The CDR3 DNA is TGTGCCAGCAGCTTAGTAGTGCAAGGGACCAACACCGGGGAGCTGTTTTTT. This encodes CASSLVVQGTNTGELFF.

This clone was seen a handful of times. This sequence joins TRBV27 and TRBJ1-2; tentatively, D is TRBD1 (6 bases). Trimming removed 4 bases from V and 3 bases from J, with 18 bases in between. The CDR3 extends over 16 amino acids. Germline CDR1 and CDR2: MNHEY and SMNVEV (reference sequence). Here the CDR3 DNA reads TGTGCCAGCAGTTCTGGCAGGGGTTCTTTCGACTATGGCTACACCTTC. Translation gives CASSSGRGSFDYGYTF.